The 15 T cell receptor beta chains in this list originate from one sample, sequenced in a study of T-cell memory formation after mild COVID-19. One entry per CDR3 protein, called by TCRdb with MiXCR from the 5' RACE reads. The table has 350,000 to 550,000 distinct CDR3 sequences, about a sixth seen once. Specimen: PBMCs or a T cell subset sorted from them (not recorded which). These receptors were obtained from a man aged 18 to 29 who had mild COVID-19 (a few samples of this study predate the infection). Cell type and time point are not known.

This clonotype was seen more than once but under ten times. The rearrangement links TRBV11-2 to TRBJ2-5; D is possibly TRBD2 (5 bases). V lost 3 bases to trimming and J lost 5 bases, with 13 bases between them. The CDR3 length is 14 residues. Germline V CDR1 and CDR2: SGHAT, FQNNGV. CDR3 nucleotides: TGTGCCAGCAGCTTGTGGCTAGCCGGTGAGACCCAGTACTTC. It translates to CASSLWLAGETQYF.

The chain uses TRBV7-8 and TRBJ1-1; the D is unclear. CDR1 and CDR2 from the germline V gene are SGHVS and FQNEAQ. V gave up 3 bases and J gave up 6 bases, with 8 bases separating them. The CDR3 runs to 12 residues. The CDR3 is CASSFDNAEAFF. DNA for the CDR3: TGTGCCAGCAGCTTTGACAATGCTGAAGCTTTCTTT.

At least ten counts were recorded for this clonotype. The chain uses TRBV4-3 and TRBJ1-5; TRBD1 matches at 10 bases. This CDR3 has 18 residues. The germline gives CDR1 LGHNA, CDR2 YSLEER. The V segment lost 1 base and the J segment 0 bases; nucleotides outside the gene matches: 6. The CDR3 sequence is CASSQGTGGPYSNQPQHF. The CDR3 nucleotides read TGCGCCAGCAGCCAAGGGACAGGGGGTCCTTATAGCAATCAGCCCCAGCATTTT.

The sample holds many counts of this clonotype. The chain combines TRBV2 with TRBJ2-1; D is ambiguous. V lost 10 bases to trimming and J lost 2 bases, with 15 bases between them. CDR3 length equals 14 residues. Germline lookup yields CDR1 SNHLY and CDR2 FYNNEI. For the CDR3, the DNA is TGTGCCACCGAAGCCTCTGCGGCCTACAATGAGCAGTTCTTC. Translating gives CATEASAAYNEQFF.

The rearrangement joins TRBV7-2 to TRBJ2-3, with D possibly TRBD2 on 7 matching bases. From germline, CDR1 is SGHTA and CDR2 FQGNSA. With 2 bases removed from V and 0 bases from J, the gap between germline ends came to 15 bases. The CDR3 is made up of 17 amino acids. In nucleotides, the CDR3 is TGTGCCAGCAGCTTAAACCCCGCGGGGGCGAGCACAGATACGCAGTATTTT. Translation gives CASSLNPAGASTDTQYF. The full variable domain, in which reference TRBV7-2 and TRBJ2-3 provide the parts outside the CDR3, is GAGVSQSPSNKVTEKGKDVELRCDPISGHTALYWYRQSLGQGLEFLIYFQGNSAPDKSGLPSDRFSAERTGGSVSTLTIQRTQQEDSAVYLCASSLNPAGASTDTQYFGPGTRLTVL.

This clonotype was seen many times. The rearrangement links TRBV11-2 to TRBJ2-1; D gene ambiguous. The CDR3 length is 14 residues. V shed 5 bases and J shed 7 bases, with 15 bases lying between them. Germline V CDR1 and CDR2: SGHAT, FQNNGV. CDR3 bases: TGTGCCAGCAGCCCTAACACGATGGGGAATGAGCAGTTCTTC. It translates to CASSPNTMGNEQFF.

The genes are TRBV25-1 and TRBJ2-6; D is tentatively TRBD1 or TRBD2 (6 bases each). The CDR3 is 15 residues long. Germline V gene sequence: CDR1 MGHDK, CDR2 SYGVNS. Trimming removed 6 bases from V and 4 bases from J, with 13 bases in between. The CDR3 nucleotides are TGTGCCAGCAGCGAAGGAGGGACAGGGGCCAACGTCCTGACTTTC. Its translation: CASSEGGTGANVLTF.

A few counts support this clonotype. The V gene is TRBV5-1, the J gene TRBJ1-1, with a tentative D call TRBD1 (6 bases). This CDR3 has 15 residues. With 4 bases removed from V and 0 bases from J, the gap between germline ends came to 13 bases. Per germline, CDR1 SGHRS and CDR2 YFSETQ. The CDR3 here is CASSGGQSMNTEAFF. CDR3 in DNA: TGCGCCAGCAGCGGAGGACAGAGCATGAACACTGAAGCTTTCTTT.

The genes are TRBV21-1 and TRBJ2-7. TRBV21-1 is a pseudogene locus. The CDR3 is made up of 14 amino acids. CDR3 nucleotide sequence: TGTGCCAGCAGCATTGATACAGAAACCTACGAGCAGTACGTC. It translates to CASSIDTETYEQYV.

The chain is built from TRBV4-1 and TRBJ1-1, with a tentative D call TRBD1 (6 bases). Trimming removed 1 base from V and 5 bases from J, with 14 bases in between. The germline V gene has CDR1 MGHRA and CDR2 YSYEKL. This CDR3 has 15 residues. The DNA for the CDR3 is TGCGCCAGCAGCCAAGCCACGAGGGGGAGAACTGAAGCTTTCTTT. This translates into CASSQATRGRTEAFF.

This clonotype has more than one count but fewer than ten. The chain has TRBV20-1 and TRBJ2-7; D uncertain. The germline V gene encodes CDR1 DFQATT and CDR2 SNEGSKA (reference sequence). Trimming removed 4 bases at V and 3 bases at J, with 13 bases between. The CDR3 is 13 amino acids. The CDR3 region has the DNA TGCAGTGCTACTCCTGGACCGAGCTACGAGCAGTACTTC. Encoded protein: CSATPGPSYEQYF.

A few counts support this clonotype. The V gene is TRBV20-1, the J gene TRBJ2-3; possible D gene TRBD2, 5 bases. Germline V gives CDR1 DFQATT, CDR2 SNEGSKA (reference sequence). CDR3 length: 13 amino acids. The ends were cut back, 3 bases at V and 1 base at J, with 8 bases in the middle. The CDR3 DNA sequence: TGCAGTGCTAGTCTAGCAGGCACAGATACGCAGTATTTT. Amino acid sequence: CSASLAGTDTQYF.

The sample holds a few counts of this clonotype. V is TRBV5-1 and J is TRBJ1-2, with a weak D call TRBD1 (6 bases). The germline V and J ends were trimmed by 4 bases and 4 bases, with 14 bases remaining between them. Germline V gene sequence: CDR1 SGHRS, CDR2 YFSETQ. The CDR3 is 14 residues long. This CDR3 reads CASSQADSAYGYTF. In DNA, the CDR3 is TGCGCCAGCAGCCAGGCGGACAGCGCCTATGGCTACACCTTC. The whole variable domain, remainder taken from reference TRBV5-1 and TRBJ1-2, is KAGVTQTPRYLIKTRGQQVTLSCSPISGHRSVSWYQQTPGQGLQFLFEYFSETQRNKGNFPGRFSGRQFSNSRSEMNVSTLELGDSALYLCASSQADSAYGYTFGSGTRLTVV.

This clonotype has just a few counts. The chain uses TRBV6-1 and TRBJ2-3; D is undetermined. Germline CDR1 is MNHNS and CDR2 is SASEGT. The CDR3 totals 15 residues. Between the trimmed V and J ends, which lost 4 bases and 2 bases, there was a span of 13 bases. DNA of the CDR3: TGTGCCAGCAGTGGGCGAATCCCCACCACAGATACGCAGTATTTT. This sequence encodes CASSGRIPTTDTQYF.

The rearrangement uses TRBV3-1 and TRBJ1-1; D is possibly TRBD1 (5 bases). V was clipped by 1 base and J by 2 bases, with 11 bases between them. The CDR3 runs 15 residues. Germline V gives CDR1 LGHDT, CDR2 YNNKEL (reference sequence). CDR3 nucleotide sequence: TGTGCCAGCAGCCAAGGGACGACAGTTAACACTGAAGCTTTCTTT. It encodes CASSQGTTVNTEAFF.